One sample yielded the 11 T cell receptor beta chains listed below, sequenced in a study of blood T cells in healthy people across ages. Alongside a J-beta primer mix, a sample-barcoded 5' primer served in a second PCR lasting about 7 to 12 cycles. Each CDR3 protein is one row after TCRdb ran MiXCR on the 5' RACE reads. Of about 570,000 distinct CDR3 sequences listed, about a quarter are singletons. These data were also filed under a second study, of T cells of mothers and their children.

The sample taken for sequencing was blood. The source of these receptors is a boy aged 2 to 10 in good health.

The table lists this clonotype with a count of one. CDR3 residues: CASSLDGTYTDTQYF. Here the CDR3 DNA reads TGTGCCAGCAGCTTAGATGGGACTTACACAGATACGCAGTATTTT. V and J are TRBV7-2 and TRBJ2-3; tentatively, D is TRBD2 (6 bases). Per germline, CDR1 SGHTA and CDR2 FQGNSA. V dropped 1 base and J dropped 2 bases, with 10 bases sitting between them. This CDR3 is 15 amino acids long.

This chain joins TRBV29-1 and TRBJ2-5, with D possibly matching TRBD2 (5 bases). Germline V CDR1 and CDR2: SQVTM, ANQGSEA. Trimming cost V 4 bases and J 7 bases, with 16 bases left between them. The CDR3 spans 13 residues. The CDR3 bases are TGCAGCGTTGGTTCAGCAACTGCGGGGACCCAGTACTTC. Translation: CSVGSATAGTQYF.

A few counts support this clonotype. The DNA of the CDR3 is TGTGCCAGCAGCCAACTTGCTACGATGGGACAGGGGGCTTACGAGCAGTACTTC. Protein sequence: CASSQLATMGQGAYEQYF. The rearrangement links TRBV14 to TRBJ2-7, with 12 bases fitting TRBD1. The CDR3 loop spans 18 amino acids. The V gene's germline CDR1 is SGHDN and CDR2 FVKESK. The J segment lost 4 bases and the V segment lost 2 bases, leaving 12 bases of the junction unmatched.

This chain uses TRBV20-1 with TRBJ1-4; D call uncertain. The V and J ends lost 5 bases and 0 bases respectively, with 7 bases between them. This CDR3 spans 13 amino acids. Germline V gene lookup returns CDR1 DFQATT and CDR2 SNEGSKA (reference sequence). The CDR3 loop reads CSAAHPTNEKLFF. The CDR3 DNA sequence: TGCAGTGCTGCACACCCAACTAATGAAAAACTGTTTTTT.

This sequence joins TRBV3-1 and TRBJ2-1; 7 positions match TRBD1. The CDR3 length is 15 residues. The germline V gene has CDR1 LGHDT and CDR2 YNNKEL (reference sequence). After removal of 4 bases from V and 0 bases from J, the junction contained 3 bases not matched to a gene. CDR3 region: CASSPGQPSYNEQFF. CDR3 bases: TGTGCCAGCAGCCCGGGACAGCCCTCCTACAATGAGCAGTTCTTC.

The chain carries TRBV14 and TRBJ2-5; TRBD2 matches 9 bases. CDR3 length: 15 amino acids. Germline V CDR1 and CDR2: SGHDN, FVKESK. The ends lost 1 base at V and 6 bases at J; junction bases unmatched: 6. The CDR3 loop is CASSQVSGGFQTQYF. The CDR3 nucleotides read TGTGCCAGCAGCCAAGTTAGCGGGGGTTTTCAGACCCAGTACTTC.

DNA for the CDR3: TGTGCCATCAGTGTGATAAAGGGGGATCACTACGAGCAGTACTTC. It translates to CAISVIKGDHYEQYF. V is TRBV10-3 and J is TRBJ2-7; D is perhaps TRBD1 (6 bases). Trimming stripped 4 bases from V and 3 bases from J, with 16 bases between. The CDR3 has 15 amino acids. The germline V gene encodes CDR1 ENHRY and CDR2 SYGVKD.

The rearrangement uses TRBV29-1 and TRBJ1-5, with 9 bases that match TRBD1. The CDR3 loop spans 14 amino acids. Trimming cost V 7 bases and J 7 bases; bases outside gene matches: 11. Germline V gene lookup returns CDR1 SQVTM and CDR2 ANQGSEA. The CDR3 sequence is CSATTGTGFQPQHF. CDR3 nucleotides: TGCAGCGCTACTACCGGGACAGGGTTCCAGCCCCAGCATTTT.

The J gene is TRBJ2-3, the V gene TRBV7-8, with D unresolved. CDR1 is SGHVS and CDR2 is FQNEAQ in the germline V gene. V was clipped by 6 bases and J by 6 bases, with 16 bases between them. This CDR3 region has 14 residues. CDR3 sequence reads: CASRATGTRDTQYF. As DNA, the CDR3 is TGTGCCAGCAGGGCGACTGGTACTCGGGATACGCAGTATTTT.

This clonotype was detected a few times. The chain has TRBV6-6 and TRBJ2-3; tentatively, D is TRBD2 (5 bases). The CDR3 is 16 amino acids. Germline CDR1 reads MNHNY; CDR2 reads SVGAGI (reference sequence). V dropped 0 bases and J dropped 0 bases, with 10 bases sitting between them. The CDR3 is CASSYSSGISTDTQYF. DNA of the CDR3: TGTGCCAGCAGTTACTCGTCGGGAATTAGCACAGATACGCAGTATTTT.

This clonotype has more than one count but fewer than ten. CDR3 loop: CASSLSGTGVNQPQHF. The CDR3 DNA is TGTGCCAGCAGCTTATCCGGGACAGGGGTCAATCAGCCCCAGCATTTT. The V call is TRBV7-2, the J call TRBJ1-5; 10 bases map to TRBD1. Trimming at V came to 2 bases and at J to 3 bases, leaving 4 bases not matched to a gene. CDR3 length: 16 residues. The germline CDR1 and CDR2 sequences are SGHTA and FQGNSA.